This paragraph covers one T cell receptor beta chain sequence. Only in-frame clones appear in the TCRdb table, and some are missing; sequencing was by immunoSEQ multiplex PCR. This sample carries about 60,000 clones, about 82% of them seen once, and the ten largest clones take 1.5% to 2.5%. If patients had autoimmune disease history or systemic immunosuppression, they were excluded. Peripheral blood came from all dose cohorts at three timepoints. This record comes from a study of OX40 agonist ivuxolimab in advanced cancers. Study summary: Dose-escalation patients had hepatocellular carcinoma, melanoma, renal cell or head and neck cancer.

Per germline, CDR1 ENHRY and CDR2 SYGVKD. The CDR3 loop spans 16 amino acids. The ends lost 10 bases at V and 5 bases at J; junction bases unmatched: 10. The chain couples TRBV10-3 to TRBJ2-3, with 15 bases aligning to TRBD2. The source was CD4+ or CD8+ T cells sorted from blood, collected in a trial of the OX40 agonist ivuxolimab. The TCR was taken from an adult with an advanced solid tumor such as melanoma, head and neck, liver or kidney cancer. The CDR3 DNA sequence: TGTGCCACGTCCGGGACTAGCGGGAGGCTGGGAGATACGCAGTATTTT. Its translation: CATSGTSGRLGDTQYF.